Below, 23 T cell receptor beta chains from the same sample are listed, as sequenced in a study of T cells in Graves' hyperthyroidism and ophthalmopathy. RNA transcripts yielded amplified TCR beta CDR3 regions. RT-PCR in the first round (using the HTBI primer set) targeted the TCR CDR3. MiXCR was run by TCRdb on the multiplex PCR reads, yielding one entry per CDR3 protein. Altogether some 650,000 distinct CDR3 sequences are present, around 16% being singletons, with the ten largest covering under 3.5%. Sequenced material: blood. All receptors come from a woman between 40 and 50 years old with Graves' ophthalmopathy.

As regards this clonotype: A read error may explain this, as a much larger clone is one base away. V and J are TRBV5-6 and TRBJ2-1, with D possibly being TRBD2 (5 bases). Per germline, CDR1 SGHDT and CDR2 YYEEEE. This CDR3 spans 16 amino acids. CDR3 bases: TGTGCCCGCAGCTCTGACCTATATTATGGAGGCAATGAGCAGTTCTTC. Translation: CARSSDLYYGGNEQFF.

In this sample, this clonotype turned up many times. V usage is TRBV7-9 and J usage is TRBJ1-2; tentatively, D is TRBD1 (5 bases). In germline, CDR1 is SEHNR, CDR2 FQNEAQ (reference sequence). V was trimmed by 7 bases and J by 2 bases, leaving 11 bases between them. CDR3 size: 13 residues. CDR3 sequence reads: CASMNRRNYGYTF. The CDR3, as DNA: TGTGCCAGCATGAACAGGAGAAACTATGGCTACACCTTC.

The V call is TRBV6-2 or TRBV6-3, the J call TRBJ2-5; no definite D call. The ends were cut back, 6 bases at V and 1 base at J, with 9 bases in the middle. This CDR3 is 13 amino acids long. The germline V gene has CDR1 MNHEY and CDR2 SVGEGT. CDR3 coding DNA: TGTGCCAGCAGAGGATTACCCCAAGAGACCCAGTACTTC. As protein: CASRGLPQETQYF.

This clonotype came up a few times. V is TRBV20-1 and J is TRBJ2-2; no clear D gene. The V end lost 0 bases, the J end lost 1 base, and 6 bases lay between the germline ends. From germline, CDR1 is DFQATT and CDR2 SNEGSKA (reference sequence). The CDR3 has 14 amino acids. The CDR3 nucleotides read TGCAGTGCTAGAGATAGTGGGAACACCGGGGAGCTGTTTTTT. Translating gives CSARDSGNTGELFF.

This clonotype appeared many times. V gene TRBV18 combines with J gene TRBJ1-1; D might be TRBD1 (5 bases). Germline CDR1 KGHSH, CDR2 LQKENI. The V end lost 1 base, the J end lost 9 bases, and 6 bases lay between the germline ends. The CDR3 spans 11 residues. The CDR3 sequence: CASSPQGKAFF. CDR3 DNA: TGTGCCAGCTCACCACAGGGGAAAGCTTTCTTT. The whole variable domain, remainder taken from reference TRBV18 and TRBJ1-1, is NAGVMQNPRHLVRRRGQEARLRCSPMKGHSHVYWYRQLPEEGLKFMVYLQKENIIDESGMPKERFSAEFPKEGPSILRIQQVVRGDSAAYFCASSPQGKAFFGQGTRLTVV.

The chain joins TRBV20-1 to TRBJ2-3; D call uncertain. V lost 4 bases and J lost 2, with 16 bases in between. Germline CDR1 reads DFQATT; CDR2 reads SNEGSKA (reference sequence). This CDR3 is 15 amino acids long. The DNA of the CDR3 is TGCAGTGCTAAAGAGCAGACTGCCCCCACAGATACGCAGTATTTT. It codes for CSAKEQTAPTDTQYF.

This clonotype was counted many times. The gene calls are TRBV2 and TRBJ2-7, with 16 bases that match TRBD2. Germline V gives CDR1 SNHLY, CDR2 FYNNEI. The CDR3 consists of 16 residues. V shed 7 bases, J shed 2 bases, and the junction held 5 bases outside the gene matches. The CDR3 loop reads CASMGTSGRATYEQYF. CDR3 in DNA: TGTGCCAGCATGGGGACTAGCGGGAGGGCAACCTACGAGCAGTACTTC.

The chain couples TRBV7-8 to TRBJ1-3, with D possibly TRBD1 on 5 matching bases. The V gene lost 5 bases and the J gene lost 2 bases, with 13 bases spanning the gap. CDR3 size: 15 residues. Germline values: CDR1 SGHVS, CDR2 FQNEAQ. Here the CDR3 DNA reads TGTGCCAGCAGCCCCCAGGGAGGTGCTGGAAACACCATATATTTT. Amino acid sequence: CASSPQGGAGNTIYF.

This clonotype was found many times. This sequence joins TRBV18 and TRBJ2-5; no clear D. This CDR3 has 11 residues. Germline V gene lookup returns CDR1 KGHSH and CDR2 LQKENI. The V gene lost 8 bases and the J gene lost 1 base, with 5 bases spanning the gap. As DNA, the CDR3 is TGTGCCAGCAGCACCCAAGAGACCCAGTACTTC. It is translated as CASSTQETQYF.

The rearrangement joins TRBV11-3 to TRBJ2-3; the match to TRBD2 covers 10 bases. The V gene end was trimmed by 6 bases and the J gene end by 5 bases; junction bases not matched to a gene: 11. The CDR3 consists of 16 residues. From germline, CDR1 is SGHNT and CDR2 YENEEA. CDR3 sequence: CASSKRLAGAGDTQYF. The CDR3 DNA sequence: TGTGCCAGCAGTAAACGCCTAGCGGGAGCGGGAGATACGCAGTATTTT. Together with reference TRBV11-3 and TRBJ2-3, the CDR3 gives the full variable domain: EAGVVQSPRYKIIEKKQPVAFWCNPISGHNTLYWYLQNLGQGPELLIRYENEEAVDDSQLPKDRFSAERLKGVDSTLKIQPAELGDSAVYLCASSKRLAGAGDTQYFGPGTRLTVL.

The chain has TRBV6-5 and TRBJ2-1; 11 bases are a match to TRBD1. Trimming removed 0 bases from V and 6 bases from J; junction bases left unmatched: 10. Per the germline V gene, CDR1 is MNHEY and CDR2 is SVGAGI. This CDR3 contains 18 residues. In DNA form, the CDR3 reads TGTGCCAGCAGTTACTCGGAAACCGGGACAGGGGGAGGCAATGAGCAGTTCTTC. Translated: CASSYSETGTGGGNEQFF.

The chain is built from TRBV19 and TRBJ2-1; 10 positions agree with TRBD2. Per germline, CDR1 LNHDA and CDR2 SQIVND (reference sequence). With 9 bases clipped from V and 10 bases from J, the junction kept 12 bases outside the gene matches. The CDR3 consists of 14 residues. The CDR3 nucleotides are TGTGCCAGCTCCTCTGCTAGCGGGAGTTACGAGCAGTTCTTC. Translated, it gives CASSSASGSYEQFF.

This clonotype was picked up a small number of times. V and J are TRBV6-5 and TRBJ1-5; 7 nucleotides agree with TRBD1. The germline V gene encodes CDR1 MNHEY and CDR2 SVGAGI. CDR3 size: 14 residues. Germline trimming cut 4 bases from V and 7 bases from J; bases unmatched to any gene: 7. Here the CDR3 reads CASSSDRVRQPQHF. Here the CDR3 DNA reads TGTGCCAGCAGTTCAGACAGGGTGAGGCAGCCCCAGCATTTT.

This clonotype was seen a handful of times. V is TRBV27 and J is TRBJ1-5, with D uncertain. This CDR3 has 15 residues. V lost 6 bases to trimming and J lost 4 bases, with 16 bases between them. Germline CDR1 reads MNHEY; CDR2 reads SMNVEV (reference sequence). The CDR3 nucleotides are TGTGCCAGCAGCCGCCGTGGCAGTATTAATCAGCCCCAGCATTTT. Its translation: CASSRRGSINQPQHF.

V and J are TRBV27 and TRBJ2-1; the D gene is possibly TRBD2 (6 bases). The CDR3 consists of 18 residues. CDR1 is MNHEY, CDR2 SMNVEV, per germline (reference sequence). Trimming pared 2 bases from V and 8 bases from J, leaving 25 bases between. The CDR3: CASSLLPPAAGLEYEQFF. The CDR3 nucleotides are TGTGCCAGCAGTTTACTACCCCCGGCGGCGGGGCTTGAGTATGAGCAGTTCTTC.

This clonotype was recorded a few times. The J gene is TRBJ2-1, the V gene TRBV28; TRBD2 matches at 16 bases. Germline CDR1 and CDR2: MDHEN and SYDVKM. The CDR3 is 17 residues long. Trimming took 4 bases from V and 8 from J; bases not matched to a gene: 8. The CDR3 loop reads CASSSGTSGRAGDEQFF. The CDR3 region has the DNA TGTGCCAGCAGTTCCGGGACTAGCGGGAGGGCCGGGGATGAGCAGTTCTTC.

This clonotype has ten or more counts. This chain joins TRBV7-3 and TRBJ2-7, with TRBD1 matching 9 bases. The germline V gene encodes CDR1 SGHTA and CDR2 FQGTGA. The CDR3 covers 14 residues. Trimming cost V 3 bases and J 6 bases; bases outside gene matches: 6. This CDR3 is CASSFRDRAGEQYF. CDR3 DNA sequence: TGTGCCAGCAGCTTCCGGGACAGGGCAGGCGAGCAGTACTTC.

Ten or more counts support this clonotype. The chain combines TRBV7-2 with TRBJ2-7, with TRBD1 matching over 8 bases. V gave up 5 bases and J gave up 5 bases; unmatched junction bases: 8. Germline V lookup: CDR1 SGHTA, CDR2 FQGNSA. The CDR3 covers 14 residues. The CDR3 nucleotides read TGTGCCAGCAGCCCCCGGACAGGGCTCAACGAGCAGTACTTC. Protein: CASSPRTGLNEQYF.

This clonotype has at least ten counts. The CDR3 DNA sequence: TGTGCCAGCAGTTGGACTAGCGGGAGAATGGATACGCAGTATTTT. Its translation: CASSWTSGRMDTQYF. The chain employs TRBV6-1 and TRBJ2-3; 13 bases line up with TRBD2. The CDR3 contains 15 residues. V trimming: 5 bases; J trimming: 6 bases; junction bases outside the gene matches: 5. CDR1 and CDR2 from the germline V gene are MNHNS and SASEGT.

The genes are TRBV5-4 and TRBJ2-2; 8 nucleotides line up with TRBD2. The J segment lost 2 bases and the V segment lost 4 bases, leaving 7 bases of the junction unmatched. Germline values: CDR1 SGHNT, CDR2 YYREEE (reference sequence). This CDR3 has 16 amino acids. The CDR3 loop reads CASSPGGGYNTGELFF. CDR3 nucleotide sequence: TGTGCCAGCAGCCCGGGCGGGGGGTATAACACCGGGGAGCTGTTTTTT.

This clonotype was observed at least ten times. The chain joins TRBV7-9 to TRBJ2-5; TRBD2 aligns across 10 bases. V trimming: 1 base; J trimming: 5 bases; junction bases outside the gene matches: 4. CDR3 length: 15 amino acids. CDR1 and CDR2 (germline): SEHNR, FQNEAQ (reference sequence). The CDR3 DNA sequence: TGTGCCAGCAGCTTAGTGGGACTAGCGAAGGAGACCCAGTACTTC. Amino acids: CASSLVGLAKETQYF.

At least ten counts were recorded for this clonotype. This chain uses TRBV15 with TRBJ2-3, with 8 bases fitting TRBD2. In germline, CDR1 is LNHNV, CDR2 YYDKDF (reference sequence). V lost 5 bases, J lost 6 bases, and 16 bases stayed unmatched. This CDR3 contains 17 residues. This CDR3 reads CATSLSRGGGSGDTQYF. Written as DNA, the CDR3 is TGTGCCACCAGCTTATCTCGGGGGGGCGGATCGGGGGATACGCAGTATTTT.

This clonotype was picked up many times. This chain connects TRBV3-1 to TRBJ2-5, with 11 bases that match TRBD2. Trimming took 5 bases from V and 5 from J; bases not matched to a gene: 7. The germline CDR1 and CDR2 sequences are LGHDT and YNNKEL (reference sequence). CDR3 size: 15 residues. The CDR3 loop reads CASSNSGGALETQYF. The CDR3 bases are TGTGCCAGCAGCAATAGCGGGGGGGCCTTGGAGACCCAGTACTTC.